The rows below give T cell receptor beta chains drawn from one sample of a study of shared clonotypes between healthy human individuals. Sequencing was performed with immunoSEQ multiplex PCR; in TCRdb, only in-frame clones are kept and a portion is missing. Among some 240,000 clones, 65% were seen once, and the ten largest hold 11%. Source material: memory CD4+ T cells sorted from blood. Source of these receptors: a man aged 25 to 40 in good health. Each CDR3 is given with its conserved first and last residue. D genes are given only for firm matches. For some rows the clone size is stated as once, few or many, or as a class when expanded; others skip it.

TRBV30,TRBD2,few,TRBJ2-5,TGTGCCTGGAGTGTACCCGGGACTAGCGCAAAGACCAAGTACTTC,CAWSVPGTSAKTKYF
TRBV2,TRBD1,-,TRBJ2-2,TGTGCCAGCAAGAGGGACAGGGGAAACACCGGGGAGCTGTTTTTT,CASKRDRGNTGELFF
TRBV5-4,TRBD2,-,TRBJ2-1,TGTGCCAGCAGCTGGACTAGCCAGACTTCCAATGAGCAGTTCTTC,CASSWTSQTSNEQFF
TRBV30,-,-,TRBJ2-3,TGTGCCTGGGCCCCTCAGTATTACACAGATACGCAGTATTTT,CAWAPQYYTDTQYF
TRBV13,TRBD1,few,TRBJ1-2,TGTGCCAGCAGCTTAACCGGGACAGGGGTTTCTGGCTACACCTTC,CASSLTGTGVSGYTF
TRBV2,TRBD1,many,TRBJ2-7,TGTGCCAGCAATGGACAGGGCCCCTACGAGCAGTACTTC,CASNGQGPYEQYF
TRBV19,-,few,TRBJ1-5,TGTGCCAGTACAAACAGTCGTAATCAGCCCCAGCATTTT,CASTNSRNQPQHF
TRBV7-8,TRBD2,few,TRBJ2-7,TGTGCCAGCAGCCCAAGCGGGGGCTACGAGCAGTACTTC,CASSPSGGYEQYF
TRBV12-2,-,-,TRBJ2-7,TGTGCAAGTCATCGGGGCGAGCAGTACTTC,CASHRGEQYF
TRBV6-1,TRBD1,-,TRBJ2-5,TGTGCCAGCAGTGACAGAGTACAGGGGGAGGTGGGGACCCAGTACTTC,CASSDRVQGEVGTQYF
TRBV11-2,TRBD1,once,TRBJ2-5,TGTGCCAGCAGCCCTGACAGGGGGCTCCAAGAGACCCAGTACTTC,CASSPDRGLQETQYF
TRBV20-1,-,-,TRBJ1-1,TGCAGTGCGGGGGGTAGAAACTTT,CSAGGRNF
TRBV14,-,-,TRBJ2-1,TGTGCCAGCAGCCCTCTAGGCTATGAGCAGTTCTTC,CASSPLGYEQFF
TRBV5-1,-,once,TRBJ2-5,TGCGCCAGCAGCTTGGCGACAAACGGGGAGACCCAGTACTTC,CASSLATNGETQYF
TRBV2,-,-,TRBJ2-2,TGTGCCAGCAGTTACAGGGCCCGGGAGCTGTTTTTT,CASSYRARELFF
TRBV10-1,-,once,TRBJ2-2,TGCGCCAGCAGCGGTGGTCCCGGGGAGCTGTTTTTT,CASSGGPGELFF
TRBV7-9,-,-,TRBJ1-4,TGTGCCAGCAGCCCGGTAGGGGGGAGTGAAAAACTGTTTTTT,CASSPVGGSEKLFF